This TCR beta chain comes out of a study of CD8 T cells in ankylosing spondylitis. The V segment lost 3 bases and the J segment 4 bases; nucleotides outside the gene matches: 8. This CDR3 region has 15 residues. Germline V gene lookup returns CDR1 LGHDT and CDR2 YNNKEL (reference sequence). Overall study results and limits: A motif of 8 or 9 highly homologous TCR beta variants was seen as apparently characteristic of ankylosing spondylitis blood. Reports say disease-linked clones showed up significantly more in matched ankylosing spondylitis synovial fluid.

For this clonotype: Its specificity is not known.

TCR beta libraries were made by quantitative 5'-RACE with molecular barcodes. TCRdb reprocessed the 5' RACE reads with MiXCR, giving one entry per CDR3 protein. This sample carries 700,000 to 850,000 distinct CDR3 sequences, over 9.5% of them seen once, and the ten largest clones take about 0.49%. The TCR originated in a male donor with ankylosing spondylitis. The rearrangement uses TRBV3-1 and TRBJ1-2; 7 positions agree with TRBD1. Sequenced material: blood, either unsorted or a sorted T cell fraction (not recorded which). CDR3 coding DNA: TGTGCCAGCAGCCACGTCGACAGGGAGGCCTATGGCTACACCTTC. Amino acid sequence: CASSHVDREAYGYTF.